The source of this T cell receptor beta chain is a study of blood T cell repertoires in COVID-19. Method: immunoSEQ multiplex PCR; TCRdb's copy keeps in-frame clones and lacks some. The data show around 290,000 clones, approximately 89% seen once. Germline assignment: CDR1 SGHTA and CDR2 FQGNSA. The CDR3 contains 18 residues. The germline V and J ends were trimmed by 5 bases and 6 bases, with 28 bases remaining between them. The sequence was collected from a woman aged 45 to 65 who had recovered from COVID-19. The chain uses TRBV7-2 and TRBJ1-2; D remains unclear. Material: peripheral blood. CDR3 sequence reads: CASSQGGSSIGRVNGYTF. CDR3 nucleotides: TGTGCCAGCAGCCAAGGCGGTTCGTCGATAGGGCGGGTAAATGGCTACACCTTC.